Presented here are 19 T cell receptor beta chains from one specimen sequenced in a study of T cells in Graves' hyperthyroidism and ophthalmopathy. TCR beta CDR3 regions were amplified from RNA. Using the HTBI primer set, a first-round RT-PCR was run on the TCR CDR3. One entry per CDR3 protein, called by TCRdb with MiXCR from the multiplex PCR reads. The sample includes 700,000 to 850,000 distinct CDR3 sequences, roughly 32% seen only once; the top ten take approximately 31%. The sample was blood. These receptors came from a woman aged 40 to 50 with Graves' hyperthyroidism.

This clonotype was seen repeatedly, ten times or more. The chain is built from TRBV25-1 and TRBJ1-1; D not certain. Germline CDR1 is MGHDK and CDR2 is SYGVNS. The CDR3 has 14 residues. V lost 8 bases and J lost 3, with 16 bases in between. The CDR3 region is CASARDGSDTEAFF. The CDR3 nucleotides read TGTGCCAGCGCTAGGGATGGTTCGGACACTGAAGCTTTCTTT.

This rearrangement joins TRBV19 to TRBJ2-1; 10 nucleotides agree with TRBD2. After removal of 10 bases from V and 0 bases from J, the junction contained 6 bases not matched to a gene. The CDR3 contains 15 residues. From germline, CDR1 is LNHDA and CDR2 SQIVND (reference sequence). The CDR3 loop is CATLPSGSSYNEQFF. The CDR3 nucleotides read TGTGCCACCCTCCCTAGCGGGAGCTCCTACAATGAGCAGTTCTTC. The full variable domain, in which reference TRBV19 and TRBJ2-1 provide the parts outside the CDR3, is DGGITQSPKYLFRKEGQNVTLSCEQNLNHDAMYWYRQDPGQGLRLIYYSQIVNDFQKGDIAEGYSVSREKKESFPLTVTSAQKNPTAFYLCATLPSGSSYNEQFFGPGTRLTVL.

At least ten counts were recorded for this clonotype. The J gene is TRBJ1-1, the V gene TRBV29-1; TRBD1 matches at 7 bases. V lost 6 bases and J lost 7; bases outside the gene matches: 8. This CDR3 has 12 amino acids. From germline, CDR1 is SQVTM and CDR2 ANQGSEA. The CDR3 DNA is TGCAGCGTGGGTACAGGGGTTAGTGAAGCTTTCTTT. It is translated as CSVGTGVSEAFF.

This clonotype was detected ten times or more. The V and J genes are TRBV2 and TRBJ1-5; D unresolved. Trimming left V 5 bases short and J 2 bases short, with 16 bases between. This CDR3 comprises 16 residues. CDR1 is SNHLY and CDR2 is FYNNEI in the germline V gene. The CDR3 is CASSNGRHLGNQPQHF. As DNA, the CDR3 is TGTGCCAGCAGTAACGGACGGCACCTCGGCAATCAGCCCCAGCATTTT.

This clonotype appeared many times. The chain is built from TRBV20-1 and TRBJ1-6; 9 nucleotides agree with TRBD1. Germline V gene lookup returns CDR1 DFQATT and CDR2 SNEGSKA (reference sequence). The length of the CDR3 is 14 residues. The V gene end was trimmed by 5 bases and the J gene end by 6 bases; junction bases not matched to a gene: 5. The CDR3 region has the DNA TGCAGTGCTGGGGGACAGGGCGGTAATTCACCCCTCCACTTT. As protein: CSAGGQGGNSPLHF.

The V and J genes are TRBV29-1 and TRBJ1-1; 8 nucleotides agree with TRBD1. Germline assignment: CDR1 SQVTM and CDR2 ANQGSEA. The CDR3 is 14 residues long. Losses at the gene ends were 7 bases for V and 1 base for J; bases not matched to a gene: 8. The CDR3 protein is CSATTGTGNTEAFF. CDR3 DNA sequence: TGCAGCGCTACAACCGGGACAGGGAACACTGAAGCTTTCTTT.

CDR3 sequence: CASSLTGGGSEQFF. The DNA of the CDR3 is TGTGCCAGCAGCTTAACAGGGGGTGGGAGTGAGCAGTTCTTC. The V and J genes are TRBV7-3 and TRBJ2-1, with D perhaps TRBD1 (6 bases). Germline V gene lookup returns CDR1 SGHTA and CDR2 FQGTGA. V lost 0 bases and J lost 9, with 12 bases in between. The CDR3 totals 14 residues.

For this clonotype: Being one base from a much bigger clone, this may be a read error. The CDR3 ends on some other residue instead of the conserved phenylalanine or tryptophan, so this is likely a read error. V is TRBV7-2 and J is TRBJ2-7; weak D call: TRBD2 (6 bases). The CDR3 spans 13 residues. Germline V gene lookup returns CDR1 SGHTA and CDR2 FQGNSA. CDR3 coding DNA: TGTGCCAGCAGCGTAGCGGCTACCTACGAGCAGTACCTC. This encodes CASSVAATYEQYL.

This clonotype showed up just a few times. This chain joins TRBV20-1 and TRBJ1-4; the D gene is possibly TRBD1 (6 bases). Trimming removed 6 bases at V and 8 bases at J, with 16 bases between. CDR1 and CDR2 (germline): DFQATT, SNEGSKA (reference sequence). CDR3 size: 13 residues. Here the CDR3 DNA reads TGCAGTGCGACTACAGGGTTAGGAGAAAAACTGTTTTTT. This sequence encodes CSATTGLGEKLFF.

This clonotype appeared many times. The rearrangement links TRBV7-8 to TRBJ1-5; no definite D call. Per the germline V gene, CDR1 is SGHVS and CDR2 is FQNEAQ. The CDR3 contains 14 residues. The ends were cut back, 5 bases at V and 7 bases at J, with 15 bases in the middle. CDR3 in DNA: TGTGCCAGCAGCCAAGGACGGGCACAACAGCCCCAGCATTTT. Its protein is CASSQGRAQQPQHF. The full variable domain, in which reference TRBV7-8 and TRBJ1-5 provide the parts outside the CDR3, is GAGVSQSPRYKVAKRGQDVALRCDPISGHVSLFWYQQALGQGPEFLTYFQNEAQLDKSGLPSDRFFAERPEGSVSTLKIQRTQQEDSAVYLCASSQGRAQQPQHFGDGTRLSIL.

The rearrangement joins TRBV2 to TRBJ2-7; 7 nucleotides line up with TRBD1. This CDR3 spans 15 amino acids. V was pared by 7 bases and J by 3 bases, with 12 bases of the junction left unmatched. CDR1 and CDR2 from the germline V gene are SNHLY and FYNNEI. The CDR3 nucleotides are TGTGCCAGCATTTCCGTCGACAGGGTAGACTACGAGCAGTACTTC. It yields the protein CASISVDRVDYEQYF.

The CDR3 DNA follows: TGTGCCAGTGGTTGGGGGAACACTGAAGCTTTCTTT. Translated: CASGWGNTEAFF. This sequence joins TRBV19 and TRBJ1-1; D gene unclear. V dropped 8 bases and J dropped 1 base, with 8 bases sitting between them. Germline V lookup: CDR1 LNHDA, CDR2 SQIVND (reference sequence). The CDR3 extends over 12 amino acids.

The genes are TRBV7-9 and TRBJ2-5; D is unresolved. This CDR3 contains 14 residues. V was trimmed by 4 bases and J by 2 bases, leaving 11 bases between them. The germline gives CDR1 SEHNR, CDR2 FQNEAQ (reference sequence). In DNA, the CDR3 is TGTGCCAGCAGCTCGCGGATCCGTCAAGAGACCCAGTACTTC. It yields the protein CASSSRIRQETQYF.

This clonotype came up a few times. This chain connects TRBV6-4 to TRBJ1-1, with a tentative D call TRBD1 (6 bases). Germline V gives CDR1 MRHNA, CDR2 SNTAGT. V lost 2 bases to trimming and J lost 1 base, with 23 bases between them. The CDR3 is made up of 19 amino acids. CDR3 sequence (DNA): TGTGCCAGCAGTGACGTGGGATCAGGGGTCAGAGGGGGGAACACTGAAGCTTTCTTT. This gives the protein CASSDVGSGVRGGNTEAFF.

J is TRBJ1-5 and V is TRBV6-2 or TRBV6-3, with unresolved D. V lost 2 bases and J 0 bases, leaving 11 bases between the germline ends. This CDR3 comprises 16 residues. CDR1 is MNHEY, CDR2 SVGEGT, per germline. The DNA for the CDR3 is TGTGCCAGCAGTTACATGGCAGGATATAGCAATCAGCCCCAGCATTTT. This encodes CASSYMAGYSNQPQHF.

This clonotype has a handful of counts. The chain carries TRBV24-1 and TRBJ1-1, with D possibly matching TRBD1 (6 bases). The CDR3 has 13 residues. V was trimmed by 8 bases and J by 5 bases, leaving 14 bases between them. Germline V gives CDR1 KGHDR, CDR2 SFDVKD. The CDR3 is CATTSRGGTEAFF. The DNA of the CDR3 is TGTGCCACCACGTCTAGGGGGGGAACTGAAGCTTTCTTT.

The rearrangement joins TRBV6-4 to TRBJ2-5; maybe TRBD1 (5 bases). The CDR3 consists of 16 residues. V was clipped by 2 bases and J by 1 base, with 14 bases between them. The germline CDR1 and CDR2 sequences are MRHNA and SNTAGT. In nucleotides, the CDR3 is TGTGCCAGCAGTGACCCCAGGGCCCTACGCCAAGAGACCCAGTACTTC. It codes for CASSDPRALRQETQYF.

Many counts were recorded for this clonotype. This chain joins TRBV7-9 and TRBJ1-6; 7 nucleotides line up with TRBD1. Germline V CDR1 and CDR2: SEHNR, FQNEAQ (reference sequence). Losses at the gene ends were 5 bases for V and 1 base for J; bases not matched to a gene: 5. The CDR3 is 16 residues long. The CDR3 sequence is CASSPRQGSYNSPLHF. Written as DNA, the CDR3 is TGTGCCAGCAGCCCTCGACAGGGTTCCTATAATTCACCCCTCCACTTT.

A word on this clonotype: One end of the junction is discordant with germline, which a read error may explain. This rearrangement joins TRBV19 to TRBJ2-6; 9 bases fit TRBD1. CDR3 size: 19 residues. Germline V CDR1 and CDR2: LNHDA, SQIVND (reference sequence). The CDR3 is CAGSIGTGSTPSGANVLTF. The DNA for the CDR3 is TGTGCCGGTAGTATAGGGACAGGGAGTACTCCCTCTGGGGCCAACGTCCTGACTTTC.